The T cell receptor beta chain described here comes from a study of blood T cells in healthy people across ages. Next came a second PCR, run for roughly 6 to 11 cycles, which used a sample-barcoded 5' primer along with a J-beta primer mix. Each cDNA molecule received a tag from a template-switch adaptor that had 12 random nucleotides. TCRdb re-derived calls from the 5' RACE reads in MiXCR, one entry per CDR3 protein. Among roughly 1,100,000 distinct CDR3 sequences listed, about 23% were seen once. V was shortened by 5 bases and J by 1 base, with 12 bases between the two germline ends. Germline CDR1 is LGHDT and CDR2 is YNNKEL (reference sequence). This CDR3 spans 14 amino acids. This clonotype was seen a few times. This sample was also put to use in a study of T cells of mothers and their children. That report notes: In this cohort, donors were a few healthy Caucasian mothers plus their six children. For each mother, over 8 million TCR beta CDR3 reads were obtained, and for each child, a few million.

Source material: blood. The sequence was obtained from a girl aged 2-10 years in good health. The chain uses TRBV3-1 and TRBJ2-7; D remains unclear. The CDR3 nucleotides read TGTGCCAGCAGCAGCCGGGCCGAATCCTACGAGCAGTACTTC. This codes for CASSSRAESYEQYF.